The 14 T cell receptor beta chains presented below share a single source sample, sequenced in a study of CD8 T cells in Susac syndrome. RNA amounts of about 0.5 to 1 ug underwent reverse transcription with random hexamers. TCRdb processed the immunoSEQ multiplex PCR reads anew with MiXCR; each CDR3 protein has one entry. The sample lists around 170,000 distinct CDR3 sequences, roughly 95% occurring once. The source material was CD8+ T cells from PBMCs. These receptors all stem from a human donor with multiple sclerosis.

The chain employs TRBV24-1 and TRBJ2-2; D is ambiguous. Trimming left V 3 bases short and J 7 bases short, with 14 bases between. Germline CDR1 KGHDR, CDR2 SFDVKD. The CDR3 extends over 15 amino acids. The CDR3 nucleotides read TGTGCCACCAGTGATGGGATAGCTGGAGTCGGGGAGCTGTTTTTT. Translation: CATSDGIAGVGELFF.

The chain links TRBV9 to TRBJ2-1, with 9 nucleotides matching TRBD2. J lost 7 bases, V lost 2 bases, and 10 bases had no gene match. Germline CDR1 reads SGDLS; CDR2 reads YYNGEE. The CDR3 length is 16 residues. The CDR3 nucleotides read TGTGCCAGCAGCGTTGGCGGGAGGGCTAGGGGGAATGAGCAGTTCTTC. Translated: CASSVGGRARGNEQFF.

The rearrangement joins TRBV18 to TRBJ2-1; no definite D call. V lost 0 bases and J lost 7, with 7 bases in between. The CDR3 totals 13 residues. Germline CDR1 KGHSH, CDR2 LQKENI. CDR3: CASSPPEQNEQFF. CDR3 DNA sequence: TGTGCCAGCTCACCACCGGAACAGAATGAGCAGTTCTTC.

The chain couples TRBV9 to TRBJ2-7; D gene uncertain. Germline CDR1 is SGDLS and CDR2 is YYNGEE. V was shortened by 4 bases and J by 3 bases, with 11 bases between the two germline ends. This CDR3 comprises 13 residues. CDR3 in DNA: TGTGCCAGCAGCCCTGGGAATAGCTACGAGCAGTACTTC. It encodes CASSPGNSYEQYF.

CDR3 protein: CSAAQGENTIYF. DNA of the CDR3: TGCAGTGCTGCCCAGGGTGAAAACACCATATATTTT. The rearrangement joins TRBV20-1 to TRBJ1-3, with D maybe TRBD1 (5 bases). Germline CDR1 reads DFQATT; CDR2 reads SNEGSKA (reference sequence). Trimming shortened V by 5 bases and J by 6 bases, and 11 bases separated the two germline ends. The CDR3 length is 12 residues.

This clonotype was recorded only once. The chain is built from TRBV2 and TRBJ2-7, with D maybe TRBD1 (5 bases). CDR1 is SNHLY, CDR2 FYNNEI, per germline. CDR3 size: 13 residues. V gave up 3 bases and J gave up 7 bases, with 13 bases separating them. This CDR3 reads CASSDRVVSEQYF. The DNA for the CDR3 is TGTGCCAGCAGTGACAGGGTCGTGAGTGAGCAGTACTTC. The complete variable domain, with remaining parts taken from reference TRBV2 and TRBJ2-7, reads EPEVTQTPSHQVTQMGQEVILRCVPISNHLYFYWYRQILGQKVEFLVSFYNNEISEKSEIFDDQFSVERPDGSNFTLKIRSTKLEDSAMYFCASSDRVVSEQYFGPGTRLTVT.

The chain carries TRBV20-1 and TRBJ2-5; possibly TRBD1 or TRBD2 for D (5 bases each). Germline loops: CDR1 DFQATT, CDR2 SNEGSKA (reference sequence). The CDR3 length is 13 residues. V shed 0 bases and J shed 7 bases, with 12 bases lying between them. CDR3 protein: CSARERGAVTQYF. CDR3 DNA: TGCAGTGCTAGAGAGAGAGGGGCTGTGACCCAGTACTTC.

The chain combines TRBV9 with TRBJ2-1, with 7 bases aligning to TRBD2. This CDR3 region has 15 residues. The trim removed 0 bases at V and 6 bases at J, leaving 6 bases unmatched. Germline CDR1 is SGDLS and CDR2 is YYNGEE. Here the CDR3 reads CASSVVPSGSNEQFF. The CDR3 region has the DNA TGTGCCAGCAGCGTAGTGCCTAGCGGAAGCAATGAGCAGTTCTTC.

V is TRBV7-9 and J is TRBJ2-3, with unresolved D. The V gene's germline CDR1 is SEHNR and CDR2 FQNEAQ (reference sequence). There are 13 residues in the CDR3. The ends were cut back, 5 bases at V and 0 bases at J, with 6 bases in the middle. This chain's CDR3 is CASSPVSTDTQYF. The CDR3 nucleotides are TGTGCCAGCAGCCCCGTGAGCACAGATACGCAGTATTTT.

The chain uses TRBV5-1 and TRBJ2-3, with D perhaps matching TRBD2 (5 bases). CDR1 is SGHRS and CDR2 is YFSETQ in the germline V gene. Trimming pared 2 bases from V and 2 bases from J, leaving 21 bases between. The CDR3 runs 18 residues. CDR3 DNA: TGCGCCAGCAGCTTATCCCCGACCGGAGGAGGCCTCACAGATACGCAGTATTTT. Its protein product is CASSLSPTGGGLTDTQYF.

The CDR3 protein is CASSLTGTGLQETQYF. DNA for the CDR3: TGTGCCAGCTCACTAACCGGGACAGGGCTGCAAGAGACCCAGTACTTC. The J gene is TRBJ2-5, the V gene TRBV18; 9 bases align to TRBD1. CDR3 size: 16 residues. Trimming cost V 4 bases and J 2 bases; bases outside gene matches: 8. Germline values: CDR1 KGHSH, CDR2 LQKENI. Combining the CDR3 with reference TRBV18 and TRBJ2-5 gives the whole variable domain NAGVMQNPRHLVRRRGQEARLRCSPMKGHSHVYWYRQLPEEGLKFMVYLQKENIIDESGMPKERFSAEFPKEGPSILRIQQVVRGDSAAYFCASSLTGTGLQETQYFGPGTRLLVL.

The gene calls are TRBV15 and TRBJ2-7; D remains ambiguous. CDR1 and CDR2 (germline): LNHNV, YYDKDF (reference sequence). The V end was cut by 5 bases, the J end by 3 bases, with 14 bases between. This CDR3 spans 14 amino acids. CDR3 region: CATSPPLTDYEQYF. The DNA for the CDR3 is TGTGCCACCAGCCCCCCCTTAACTGACTACGAGCAGTACTTC.

This rearrangement joins TRBV11-2 to TRBJ2-1, with a weak D call TRBD1 (5 bases). Germline CDR1 and CDR2: SGHAT and FQNNGV. The CDR3 consists of 14 residues. Trimming removed 2 bases at V and 6 bases at J, with 11 bases between. DNA for the CDR3: TGTGCCAGCAGCTTATATCGGACACCCAATGAGCAGTTCTTC. Translating gives CASSLYRTPNEQFF.

The V gene is TRBV27, the J gene TRBJ2-1, with 7 bases identical to TRBD1. The germline V gene encodes CDR1 MNHEY and CDR2 SMNVEV (reference sequence). CDR3 size: 16 residues. The V segment lost 2 bases and the J segment 0 bases; nucleotides outside the gene matches: 4. CDR3 DNA: TGTGCCAGCAGTTTACTGGGGGACAGCTCCTACAATGAGCAGTTCTTC. It encodes CASSLLGDSSYNEQFF.